The 18 T cell receptor beta chains below were found in one sample sequenced in a study of cytomegalovirus exposure and HLA in healthy donors. PCR primers comprised 60 Vbeta and 13 Jbeta primers. TCRdb's copy holds only in-frame clones and misses some; the assay was immunoSEQ multiplex PCR. The sample lists more than 95,000 clones, over 9.5% seen once, with about 4.7% in the top ten. The sequencing sample was made of PBMCs. All receptors derive from a woman aged 18-29 years in good health and CMV-seropositive.

The rearrangement links TRBV21-1 to TRBJ2-7; the table calls TRBD1, which could not be checked here. TRBV21-1 is marked as a pseudogene. This CDR3 is 15 amino acids long. The CDR3 loop is CASSIRGPISYEQYF. For the CDR3, the DNA is TGTGCCAGCAGCATAAGGGGCCCAATCTCCTACGAGCAGTACTTC.

The V call is TRBV4-1, the J call TRBJ2-2, with TRBD2 matching 8 bases. The V segment lost 1 base and the J segment 7 bases; nucleotides outside the gene matches: 8. Germline V CDR1 and CDR2: MGHRA, YSYEKL. This CDR3 has 16 residues. The CDR3 nucleotides are TGCGCCAGCAGCCAAGTACAGGGTCTAGCGGGCGGGGAGCTGTTTTTT. Protein sequence: CASSQVQGLAGGELFF.

This chain connects TRBV6-1 to TRBJ1-5; D is perhaps TRBD1 (5 bases). Trimming removed 2 bases at V and 0 bases at J, with 8 bases between. This CDR3 spans 15 amino acids. Germline CDR1 is MNHNS and CDR2 is SASEGT. The CDR3 is CASSEQGDSNQPQHF. The DNA of the CDR3 is TGTGCCAGCAGTGAACAGGGCGATAGCAATCAGCCCCAGCATTTT.

The rearrangement links TRBV28 to TRBJ2-3, with 9 bases lining up with TRBD1. CDR3 length: 16 residues. V lost 5 bases and J lost 2; bases outside the gene matches: 8. Per germline, CDR1 MDHEN and CDR2 SYDVKM. This CDR3 reads CASSIQGALPTDTQYF. The CDR3 DNA reads as TGTGCCAGCAGTATACAGGGGGCCTTACCCACAGATACGCAGTATTTT.

This clone was seen a handful of times. This chain joins TRBV13 and TRBJ2-7; 12 bases line up with TRBD2. CDR1 and CDR2 from the germline V gene are PRHDT and FYEKMQ (reference sequence). CDR3 size: 17 residues. With 4 bases clipped from V and 1 base from J, the junction kept 8 bases outside the gene matches. This CDR3 reads CASSYGLAGTLSYEQYF. The CDR3 nucleotides read TGTGCCAGCAGCTACGGACTAGCGGGAACTCTGTCCTACGAGCAGTACTTC. The full variable domain, in which reference TRBV13 and TRBJ2-7 provide the parts outside the CDR3, is AAGVIQSPRHLIKEKRETATLKCYPIPRHDTVYWYQQGPGQDPQFLISFYEKMQSDKGSIPDRFSAQQFSDYHSELNMSSLELGDSALYFCASSYGLAGTLSYEQYFGPGTRLTVT.

The CDR3 region is CASSTQGVPSSGELFF. CDR3 DNA: TGTGCCAGCAGTACACAGGGCGTTCCCAGTTCCGGGGAGCTGTTTTTT. The chain recombines TRBV28 with TRBJ2-2; D possibly corresponds to TRBD1 (6 bases). The germline V gene has CDR1 MDHEN and CDR2 SYDVKM. There are 16 residues in the CDR3. V shed 5 bases and J shed 6 bases, with 19 bases lying between them.

V usage is TRBV4-1 and J usage is TRBJ1-1, with TRBD1 as a possible D gene (6 bases). The germline V gene encodes CDR1 MGHRA and CDR2 YSYEKL. V gave up 0 bases and J gave up 3 bases, with 14 bases separating them. This CDR3 has 16 residues. This CDR3 reads CASSQEPGHSDTEAFF. CDR3 DNA: TGCGCCAGCAGCCAAGAGCCGGGACATTCGGACACTGAAGCTTTCTTT.

This clone was counted between two and nine times. CDR3 loop: CSVEEPSLRETQYF. CDR3 coding DNA: TGCAGCGTTGAAGAGCCGTCTCTGCGGGAGACCCAGTACTTC. The gene calls are TRBV29-1 and TRBJ2-5; no reliable D call. The CDR3 loop spans 14 amino acids. The germline gives CDR1 SQVTM, CDR2 ANQGSEA. With 0 bases removed from V and 5 bases from J, the gap between germline ends came to 13 bases.

The V and J genes are TRBV6-5 and TRBJ1-2; D possibly corresponds to TRBD1 (5 bases). The CDR3 length is 13 residues. Germline V gene data show CDR1 as MNHEY and CDR2 as SVGAGI. V lost 5 bases to trimming and J lost 5 bases, with 12 bases between them. The CDR3, as DNA: TGTGCCAGCAGTGATAACAGGATATATGGCTACACCTTC. Its translation: CASSDNRIYGYTF.

J is TRBJ1-2 and V is TRBV28; TRBD1 matches 9 bases. The CDR3 spans 14 residues. CDR1 and CDR2 from the germline V gene are MDHEN and SYDVKM. J was trimmed by 4 bases and V by 2 bases; bases with no gene match: 2. The CDR3 region is CASSLGTGIYGYTF. The CDR3 bases are TGTGCCAGCAGTTTAGGGACAGGGATCTATGGCTACACCTTC.

In this sample, this clone turned up a few times. This sequence joins TRBV21-1 and TRBJ2-7; the D call in the table, TRBD2, was not verified against the DNA. TRBV21-1 is designated a pseudogene. The CDR3 is made up of 17 amino acids. CDR3 in amino acids: CASSKALWRERRYEQYF. The CDR3 DNA is TGTGCCAGCAGCAAAGCGCTTTGGCGGGAGAGACGCTACGAGCAGTACTTC.

CDR3 DNA: TGTGCCTCAAACAAGAACACTGAAGCTTTCTTT. It encodes CASNKNTEAFF. The gene calls are TRBV30 and TRBJ1-1, with D uncertain. Germline V gene data show CDR1 as GTSNPN and CDR2 as SVGIG (reference sequence). This CDR3 has 11 residues. V lost 7 bases and J lost 1, with 7 bases in between.

As regards this clone: This sample includes further DNA sequences coding for the same CDR3. The rearrangement links TRBV4-1 to TRBJ1-4, with D possibly matching TRBD1 (5 bases). The CDR3 length is 15 residues. V dropped 0 bases and J dropped 5 bases, with 10 bases sitting between them. In germline, CDR1 is MGHRA, CDR2 YSYEKL. The CDR3 sequence is CASSQDWGPNEKLFF. In nucleotides, the CDR3 is TGCGCCAGCAGCCAAGATTGGGGCCCCAATGAAAAACTGTTTTTT.

This clone was counted only a few times. The chain joins TRBV13 to TRBJ2-2; D is undetermined. The CDR3 extends over 13 amino acids. Per the germline V gene, CDR1 is PRHDT and CDR2 is FYEKMQ (reference sequence). Between the trimmed V and J ends, which lost 0 bases and 7 bases, there was a span of 6 bases. CDR3 loop: CASSLGSIGELFF. DNA for the CDR3: TGTGCCAGCAGCTTAGGTTCTATCGGGGAGCTGTTTTTT. Based on the CDR3 plus reference TRBV13 and TRBJ2-2, the full variable domain is AAGVIQSPRHLIKEKRETATLKCYPIPRHDTVYWYQQGPGQDPQFLISFYEKMQSDKGSIPDRFSAQQFSDYHSELNMSSLELGDSALYFCASSLGSIGELFFGEGSRLTVL.

The V gene is TRBV5-4, the J gene TRBJ2-3, with 11 nucleotides matching TRBD2. Germline-derived CDR1 and CDR2 are SGHNT and YYREEE (reference sequence). This CDR3 comprises 15 residues. J lost 3 bases, V lost 5 bases, and 5 bases had no gene match. CDR3 sequence reads: CASSPRTSGTDTQYF. The CDR3 nucleotides are TGTGCCAGCAGTCCTAGGACTAGCGGGACAGATACGCAGTATTTT. The full variable domain, its missing parts supplied by reference TRBV5-4 and TRBJ2-3, is ETGVTQSPTHLIKTRGQQVTLRCSSQSGHNTVSWYQQALGQGPQFIFQYYREEENGRGNFPPRFSGLQFPNYSSELNVNALELDDSALYLCASSPRTSGTDTQYFGPGTRLTVL.

This clone was seen a handful of times. V usage is TRBV4-1 and J usage is TRBJ2-1, with 10 bases matching TRBD2. The CDR3 has 15 residues. The V segment lost 2 bases and the J segment 6 bases; nucleotides outside the gene matches: 4. CDR1 is MGHRA, CDR2 YSYEKL, per germline. CDR3 protein: CASSQTSGRANEQFF. Written as DNA, the CDR3 is TGCGCCAGCAGCCAAACGAGCGGGAGGGCCAATGAGCAGTTCTTC.

This clone came up a few times. The identical CDR3 is also encoded by other nucleotide sequences in the sample. The chain carries TRBV11-1 and TRBJ2-3, with 8 bases that match TRBD2. There are 17 residues in the CDR3. J was trimmed by 1 base and V by 5 bases; bases with no gene match: 11. CDR1 is SGHAT, CDR2 FQDESV, per germline (reference sequence). CDR3: CASSLLEIAGRTDTQYF. The DNA for the CDR3 is TGTGCCAGCAGCCTATTAGAGATAGCGGGACGCACAGATACGCAGTATTTT.

This clone was detected a few times. The V call is TRBV9, the J call TRBJ1-2, with 7 positions matching TRBD1. This CDR3 contains 14 residues. Germline CDR1 is SGDLS and CDR2 is YYNGEE. V was clipped by 3 bases and J by 0 bases; unmatched bases: 2. The CDR3 spells CASSDGTANYGYTF. For the CDR3, the DNA is TGTGCCAGCAGCGATGGGACAGCTAACTATGGCTACACCTTC.